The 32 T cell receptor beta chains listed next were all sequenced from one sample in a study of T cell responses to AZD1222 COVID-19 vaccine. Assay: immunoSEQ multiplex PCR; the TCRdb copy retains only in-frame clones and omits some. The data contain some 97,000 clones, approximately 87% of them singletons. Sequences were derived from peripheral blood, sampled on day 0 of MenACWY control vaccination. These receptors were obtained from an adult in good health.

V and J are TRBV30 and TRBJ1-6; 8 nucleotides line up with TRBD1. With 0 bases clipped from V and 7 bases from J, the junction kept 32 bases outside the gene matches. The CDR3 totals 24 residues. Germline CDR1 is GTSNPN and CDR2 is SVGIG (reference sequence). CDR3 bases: TGTGCCTGGAGTGTACAACCGCTGGCCCGGACAGGGCGAACTCCCTTTGAGGGCAATTCACCCCTCCACTTT. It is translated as CAWSVQPLARTGRTPFEGNSPLHF.

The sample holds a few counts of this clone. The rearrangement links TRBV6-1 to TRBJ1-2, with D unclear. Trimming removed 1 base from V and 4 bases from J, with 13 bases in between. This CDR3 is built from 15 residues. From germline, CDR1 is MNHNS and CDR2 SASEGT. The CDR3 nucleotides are TGTGCCAGCAGTGAAGTAACAGTTCGATCCTATGGCTACACCTTC. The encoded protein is CASSEVTVRSYGYTF.

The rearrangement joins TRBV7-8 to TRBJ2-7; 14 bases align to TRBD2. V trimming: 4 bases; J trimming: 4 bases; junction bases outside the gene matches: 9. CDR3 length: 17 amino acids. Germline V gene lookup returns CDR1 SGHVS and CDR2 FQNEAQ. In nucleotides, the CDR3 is TGTGCCAGCAGCTCGGGACTAGCGGGGGCCGCCTCGTACGAGCAGTACTTC. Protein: CASSSGLAGAASYEQYF.

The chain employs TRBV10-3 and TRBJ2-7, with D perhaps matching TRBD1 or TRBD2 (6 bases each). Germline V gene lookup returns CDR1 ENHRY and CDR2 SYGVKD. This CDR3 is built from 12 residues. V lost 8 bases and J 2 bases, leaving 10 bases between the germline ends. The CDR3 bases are TGTGCCATCGCGGGACACCCCTACGAGCAGTACTTC. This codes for CAIAGHPYEQYF.

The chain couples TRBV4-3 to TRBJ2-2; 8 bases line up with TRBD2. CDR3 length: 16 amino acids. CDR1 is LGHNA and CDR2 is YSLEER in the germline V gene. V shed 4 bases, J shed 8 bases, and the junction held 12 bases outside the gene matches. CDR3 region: CASSLLAGGLPGELFF. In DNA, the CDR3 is TGCGCCAGCAGCCTTCTCGCGGGAGGCCTTCCAGGGGAGCTGTTTTTT.

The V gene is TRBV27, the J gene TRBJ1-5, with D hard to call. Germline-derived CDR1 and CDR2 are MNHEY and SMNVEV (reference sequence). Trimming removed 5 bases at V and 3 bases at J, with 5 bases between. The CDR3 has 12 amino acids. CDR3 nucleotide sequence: TGTGCCAGCAGTAGGGCCAATCAGCCCCAGCATTTT. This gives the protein CASSRANQPQHF.

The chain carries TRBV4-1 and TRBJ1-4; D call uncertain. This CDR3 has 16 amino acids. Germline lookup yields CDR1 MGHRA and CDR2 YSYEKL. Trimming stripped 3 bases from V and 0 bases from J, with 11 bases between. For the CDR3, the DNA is TGCGCCAGCAGCCAGGGCGTGACCACAACTAATGAAAAACTGTTTTTT. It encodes CASSQGVTTTNEKLFF.

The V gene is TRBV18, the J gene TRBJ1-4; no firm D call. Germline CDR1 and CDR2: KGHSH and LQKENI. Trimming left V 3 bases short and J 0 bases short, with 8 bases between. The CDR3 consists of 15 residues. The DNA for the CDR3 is TGTGCCAGCTCACCTAACATTGCAACTAATGAAAAACTGTTTTTT. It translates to CASSPNIATNEKLFF.

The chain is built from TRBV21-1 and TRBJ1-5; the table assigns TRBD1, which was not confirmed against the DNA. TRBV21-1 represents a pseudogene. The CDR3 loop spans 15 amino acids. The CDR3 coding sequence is TGTGCCAGCAGCAAACCTGGGACAGGGGTTCAGCCCCAGCATTTT. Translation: CASSKPGTGVQPQHF.

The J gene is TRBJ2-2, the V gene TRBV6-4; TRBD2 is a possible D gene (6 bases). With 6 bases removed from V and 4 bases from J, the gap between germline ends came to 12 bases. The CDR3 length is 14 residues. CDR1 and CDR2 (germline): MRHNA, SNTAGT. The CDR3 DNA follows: TGTGCCAGCAGGCAGGGAGGAGGCACCGGGGAGCTGTTTTTT. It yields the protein CASRQGGGTGELFF.

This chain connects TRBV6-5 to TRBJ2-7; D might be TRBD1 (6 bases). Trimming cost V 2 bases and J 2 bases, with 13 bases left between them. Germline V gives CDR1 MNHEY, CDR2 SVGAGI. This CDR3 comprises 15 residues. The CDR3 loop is CASSYGPGDAYEQYF. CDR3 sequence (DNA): TGTGCCAGCAGTTACGGACCAGGGGACGCCTACGAGCAGTACTTC.

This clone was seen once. CDR3: CASSLGAETYEQYF. The CDR3 coding sequence is TGTGCCAGCAGCTTAGGGGCAGAAACCTACGAGCAGTACTTC. This chain connects TRBV7-9 to TRBJ2-7, with no clear D. Germline lookup yields CDR1 SEHNR and CDR2 FQNEAQ (reference sequence). V was cut by 1 base and J by 2 bases, with 9 bases left in between. The CDR3 length is 14 residues.

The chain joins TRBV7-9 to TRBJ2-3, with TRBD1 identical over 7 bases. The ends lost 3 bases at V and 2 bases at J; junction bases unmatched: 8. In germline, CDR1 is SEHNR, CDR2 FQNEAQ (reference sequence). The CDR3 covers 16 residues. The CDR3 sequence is CASSLGITGDTDTQYF. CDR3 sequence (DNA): TGTGCCAGCAGCTTGGGTATTACAGGGGACACAGATACGCAGTATTTT.

The CDR3 loop reads CSVDVTGDVAFF. The CDR3 coding sequence is TGCAGCGTTGACGTGACAGGGGATGTAGCTTTCTTT. The chain recombines TRBV29-1 with TRBJ1-1; TRBD1 aligns across 8 bases. Germline CDR1 is SQVTM and CDR2 is ANQGSEA. After removal of 3 bases from V and 10 bases from J, the junction contained 7 bases not matched to a gene. This CDR3 spans 12 amino acids.

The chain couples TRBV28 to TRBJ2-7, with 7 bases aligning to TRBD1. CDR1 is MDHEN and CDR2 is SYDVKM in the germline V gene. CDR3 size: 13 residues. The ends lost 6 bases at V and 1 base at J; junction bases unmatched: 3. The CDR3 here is CASRLDRSYEQYF. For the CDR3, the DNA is TGTGCCAGCAGACTGGACAGGTCCTACGAGCAGTACTTC. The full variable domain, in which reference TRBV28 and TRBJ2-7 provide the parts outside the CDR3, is DVKVTQSSRYLVKRTGEKVFLECVQDMDHENMFWYRQDPGLGLRLIYFSYDVKMKEKGDIPEGYSVSREKKERFSLILESASTNQTSMYLCASRLDRSYEQYFGPGTRLTVT.

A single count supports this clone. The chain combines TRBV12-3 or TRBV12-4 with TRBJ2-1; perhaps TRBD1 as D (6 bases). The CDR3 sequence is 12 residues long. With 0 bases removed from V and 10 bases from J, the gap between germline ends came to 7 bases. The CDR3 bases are TGTGCCAGCAGTTTAGCAGGGACAGAGCAGTTCTTC. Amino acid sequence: CASSLAGTEQFF.

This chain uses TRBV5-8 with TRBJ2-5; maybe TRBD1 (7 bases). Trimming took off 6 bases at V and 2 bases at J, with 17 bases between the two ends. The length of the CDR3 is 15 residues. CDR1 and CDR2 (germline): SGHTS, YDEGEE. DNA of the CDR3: TGTGCCAGCACCCAGGGGGGAGGAGGACAAGAGACCCAGTACTTC. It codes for CASTQGGGGQETQYF.

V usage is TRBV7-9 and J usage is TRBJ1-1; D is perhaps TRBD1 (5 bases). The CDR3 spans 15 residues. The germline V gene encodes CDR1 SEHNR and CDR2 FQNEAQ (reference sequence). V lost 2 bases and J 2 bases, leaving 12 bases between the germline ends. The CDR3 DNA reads TGTGCCAGCAGCTTAAATCCGGGGACCAACACTGAAGCTTTCTTT. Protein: CASSLNPGTNTEAFF.

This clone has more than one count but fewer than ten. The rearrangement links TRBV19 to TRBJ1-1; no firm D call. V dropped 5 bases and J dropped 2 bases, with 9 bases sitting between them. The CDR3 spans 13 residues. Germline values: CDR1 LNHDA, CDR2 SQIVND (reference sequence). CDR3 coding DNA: TGTGCCAGTAGTGAGGGTGGAAACACTGAAGCTTTCTTT. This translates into CASSEGGNTEAFF.

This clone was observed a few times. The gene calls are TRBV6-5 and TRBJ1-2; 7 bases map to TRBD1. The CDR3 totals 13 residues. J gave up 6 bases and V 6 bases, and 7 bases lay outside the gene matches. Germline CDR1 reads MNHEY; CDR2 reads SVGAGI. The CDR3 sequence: CASRATGEDGYTF. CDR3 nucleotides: TGTGCCAGCAGGGCCACAGGGGAAGATGGCTACACCTTC.

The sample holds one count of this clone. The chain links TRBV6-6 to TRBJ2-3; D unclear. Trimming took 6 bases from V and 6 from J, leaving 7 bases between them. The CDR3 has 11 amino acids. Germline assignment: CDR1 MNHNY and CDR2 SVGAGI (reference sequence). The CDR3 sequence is CASRTLDTQYF. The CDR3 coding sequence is TGTGCCAGCAGGACCTTGGATACGCAGTATTTT.

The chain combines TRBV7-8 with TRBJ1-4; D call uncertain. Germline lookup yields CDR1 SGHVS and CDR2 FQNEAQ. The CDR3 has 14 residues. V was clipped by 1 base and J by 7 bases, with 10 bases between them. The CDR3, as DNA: TGTGCCAGCAGCTTAGGGGGAGAGAGTGAAAAACTGTTTTTT. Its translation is CASSLGGESEKLFF.

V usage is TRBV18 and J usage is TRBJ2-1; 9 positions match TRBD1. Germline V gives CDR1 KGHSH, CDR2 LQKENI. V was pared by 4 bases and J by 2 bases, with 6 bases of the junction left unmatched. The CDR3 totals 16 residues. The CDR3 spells CASSLEWDRAYNEQFF. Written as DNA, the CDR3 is TGTGCCAGCTCACTAGAATGGGACAGGGCCTACAATGAGCAGTTCTTC.

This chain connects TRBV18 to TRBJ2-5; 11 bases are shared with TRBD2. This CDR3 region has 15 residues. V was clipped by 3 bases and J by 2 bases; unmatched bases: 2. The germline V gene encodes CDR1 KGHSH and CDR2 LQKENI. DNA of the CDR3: TGTGCCAGCTCACCCCTAGCGGGGGGACAAGAGACCCAGTACTTC. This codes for CASSPLAGGQETQYF.

CDR3 amino acids: CAHQEFGNQPQHF. CDR3 bases: TGTGCCCACCAGGAGTTTGGCAATCAGCCCCAGCATTTT. V is TRBV15 and J is TRBJ1-5, with D uncertain. Germline CDR1 and CDR2: LNHNV and YYDKDF (reference sequence). Trimming removed 11 bases from V and 2 bases from J, with 13 bases in between. The CDR3 spans 13 residues. Using reference TRBV15 and TRBJ1-5 for the parts outside the CDR3, the full variable domain is DAMVIQNPRYQVTQFGKPVTLSCSQTLNHNVMYWYQQKSSQAPKLLFHYYDKDFNNEADTPDNFQSRRPNTSFCFLDIRSPGLGDTAMYLCAHQEFGNQPQHFGDGTRLSIL.

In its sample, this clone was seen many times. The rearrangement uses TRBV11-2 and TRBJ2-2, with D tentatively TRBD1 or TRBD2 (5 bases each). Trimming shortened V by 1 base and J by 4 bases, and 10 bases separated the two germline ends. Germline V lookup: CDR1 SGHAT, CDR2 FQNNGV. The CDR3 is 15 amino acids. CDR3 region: CASSLGGTATGELFF. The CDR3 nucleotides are TGTGCCAGCAGCTTAGGGGGGACGGCCACCGGGGAGCTGTTTTTT.

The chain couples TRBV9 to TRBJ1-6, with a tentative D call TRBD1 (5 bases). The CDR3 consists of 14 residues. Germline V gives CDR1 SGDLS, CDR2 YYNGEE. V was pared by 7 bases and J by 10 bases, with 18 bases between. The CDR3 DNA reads TGTGCCAGCTCGCAGGGATTGGAAGAATCACCCCTCCACTTT. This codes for CASSQGLEESPLHF.

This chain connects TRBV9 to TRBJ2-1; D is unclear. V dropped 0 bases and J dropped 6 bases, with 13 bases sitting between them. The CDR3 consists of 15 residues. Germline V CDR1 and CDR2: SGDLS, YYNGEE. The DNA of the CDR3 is TGTGCCAGCAGCGTAGAAGCCATCCCAAGCAATGAGCAGTTCTTC. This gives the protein CASSVEAIPSNEQFF.

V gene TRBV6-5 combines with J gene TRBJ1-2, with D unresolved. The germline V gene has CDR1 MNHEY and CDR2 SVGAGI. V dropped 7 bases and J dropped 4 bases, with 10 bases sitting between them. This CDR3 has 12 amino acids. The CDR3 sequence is CASTGSGYGYTF. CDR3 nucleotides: TGTGCCAGCACGGGGTCTGGCTATGGCTACACCTTC.

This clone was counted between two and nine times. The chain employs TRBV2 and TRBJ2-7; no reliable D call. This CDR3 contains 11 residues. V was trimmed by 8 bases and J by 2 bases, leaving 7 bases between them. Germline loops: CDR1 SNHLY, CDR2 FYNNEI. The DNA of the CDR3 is TGTGCCAGCGGACCGGCCTACGAGCAGTACTTC. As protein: CASGPAYEQYF.

DNA of the CDR3: TGTGCCAGCACAAGACAGGGCGAAAAACTGTTTTTT. Protein: CASTRQGEKLFF. This chain connects TRBV28 to TRBJ1-4, with 7 nucleotides matching TRBD1. With V trimmed by 7 bases and J by 8 bases, 4 bases remained unmatched. Germline lookup yields CDR1 MDHEN and CDR2 SYDVKM. The CDR3 is made up of 12 amino acids. The full variable domain, in which reference TRBV28 and TRBJ1-4 provide the parts outside the CDR3, is DVKVTQSSRYLVKRTGEKVFLECVQDMDHENMFWYRQDPGLGLRLIYFSYDVKMKEKGDIPEGYSVSREKKERFSLILESASTNQTSMYLCASTRQGEKLFFGSGTQLSVL.

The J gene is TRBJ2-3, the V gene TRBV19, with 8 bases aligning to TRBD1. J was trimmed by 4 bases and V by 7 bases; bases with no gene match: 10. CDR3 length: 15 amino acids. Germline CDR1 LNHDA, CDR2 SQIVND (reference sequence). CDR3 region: CASMLDRERPDTQYF. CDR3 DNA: TGTGCCAGTATGCTGGACAGGGAAAGGCCAGATACGCAGTATTTT.